These 4 T cell receptor beta chains share one sample of origin, sequenced in a study of prognosis after radiotherapy for stage I lung cancer. Two-round multiplex PCR, the amplification method, yielded TCR beta CDR3 from genomic DNA. Initially, in first-round PCR, primers specific to each TRBV and TRBJ gene were used. MiXCR, run by TCRdb on the multiplex PCR reads, gives a single entry per CDR3 protein. Among roughly 30,000 distinct CDR3 sequences listed, around 48% were seen once. The sequencing here drew on PBMCs, taken before or after stereotactic body radiation therapy (not recorded which). The source of these receptors is a donor of 50 years or more with non-small cell lung cancer.

The chain carries TRBV6-2 or TRBV6-3 and TRBJ2-2, with 9 bases identical to TRBD2. With 7 bases clipped from V and 6 bases from J, the junction kept 9 bases outside the gene matches. This CDR3 has 15 residues. Per the germline V gene, CDR1 is MNHEY and CDR2 is SVGEGT. The CDR3 DNA is TGTGCCAGCATGCGACTAGCGGTAACGGCCGGGGAGCTGTTTTTT. Translated: CASMRLAVTAGELFF.

This clonotype has at least ten counts. A much larger clone sits a single nucleotide away, making a read error possible. This sequence joins TRBV28 and TRBJ2-7; the match to TRBD1 covers 8 bases. This CDR3 is 14 amino acids long. Germline CDR1 and CDR2: MDHEN and SYDVKM. The CDR3 coding sequence is TGTGCCGGCAGTGCCGGGACAGGCTCCTACGAGCAGTACTTC. It specifies CAGSAGTGSYEQYF. Full variable domain (remainder filled in from reference TRBV28 and TRBJ2-7): DVKVTQSSRYLVKRTGEKVFLECVQDMDHENMFWYRQDPGLGLRLIYFSYDVKMKEKGDIPEGYSVSREKKERFSLILESASTNQTSMYLCAGSAGTGSYEQYFGPGTRLTVT.

V gene TRBV6-8 combines with J gene TRBJ2-7; 10 bases fit TRBD2. The CDR3 has 16 amino acids. Per germline, CDR1 MNHGY and CDR2 SAAAGT. V lost 7 bases, J lost 0 bases, and 9 bases stayed unmatched. CDR3 in amino acids: CASTTSGTLSSYEQYF. CDR3 DNA: TGTGCCAGCACCACTAGCGGGACTCTTAGCTCCTACGAGCAGTACTTC.

The rearrangement joins TRBV12-3 or TRBV12-4 to TRBJ1-5; unclear D gene. The CDR3 contains 13 residues. V was trimmed by 10 bases and J by 4 bases, leaving 14 bases between them. CDR3 protein: CAISLLENQPQHF. In nucleotides, the CDR3 is TGTGCCATTAGTTTACTGGAGAATCAGCCCCAGCATTTT.